This T cell receptor (beta chain) was documented in a study of OX40 agonist ivuxolimab in advanced cancers. Study-wide background: Mean age approximately 66 years, range about 23 to 85; 82.7% male.

This CDR3 spans 13 amino acids. The germline gives CDR1 SGHAT, CDR2 FQDESV (reference sequence). Trimming took off 1 base at V and 4 bases at J, with 5 bases between the two ends. Method: immunoSEQ multiplex PCR; TCRdb's copy keeps in-frame clones and lacks some. The sample consists of about 58,000 clones, about 81% of them appearing once. Sequences were derived from CD4+ or CD8+ T cells sorted from blood, sampled in a trial of the OX40 agonist ivuxolimab. This clonotype was obtained from an adult with an advanced solid tumor such as melanoma, head and neck, liver or kidney cancer. The chain carries TRBV11-1 and TRBJ2-1; D is perhaps TRBD2 (5 bases). DNA for the CDR3: TGTGCCAGCAGCTTAGGAGGGTACAATGAGCAGTTCTTC. Protein sequence: CASSLGGYNEQFF. Complete variable domain (other parts from reference TRBV11-1 and TRBJ2-1): EAEVAQSPRYKITEKSQAVAFWCDPISGHATLYWYRQILGQGPELLVQFQDESVVDDSQLPKDRFSAERLKGVDSTLKIQPAELGDSAMYLCASSLGGYNEQFFGPGTRLTVL.